These 3 T cell receptor beta chains were all obtained from the same sample, sequenced in a study of OX40 agonist ivuxolimab in advanced cancers. Some clones are missing from TCRdb's copy, which holds only in-frame ones; the method was immunoSEQ multiplex PCR. In the table there are tens of thousands of clones, approximately 80% of which are singletons. The sample was CD4+ or CD8+ T cells sorted from blood, taken in a trial of the OX40 agonist ivuxolimab. All receptors derive from an adult with an advanced solid tumor such as melanoma, head and neck, liver or kidney cancer.

DNA of the CDR3: TGTGCCAGCAGCTTTAGCGGGGGCGCCTACAATGAGCAGTTCTTC. Amino acids: CASSFSGGAYNEQFF. The J gene is TRBJ2-1, the V gene TRBV11-2; TRBD2 aligns across 9 bases. The CDR3 totals 15 residues. Germline V gene data show CDR1 as SGHAT and CDR2 as FQNNGV. V was pared by 3 bases and J by 2 bases, with 2 bases of the junction left unmatched.

This chain links TRBV30 with TRBJ2-1; TRBD2 agrees at 9 bases. CDR3 length equals 14 residues. V lost 1 base, J lost 3 bases, and 1 base stayed unmatched. Per germline, CDR1 GTSNPN and CDR2 SVGIG (reference sequence). The CDR3 loop is CAWSATSGYNEQFF. The CDR3 DNA reads TGTGCCTGGAGTGCGACTAGCGGCTACAATGAGCAGTTCTTC. The complete variable domain, with remaining parts taken from reference TRBV30 and TRBJ2-1, reads SQTIHQWPATLVQPVGSPLSLECTVEGTSNPNLYWYRQAAGRGLQLLFYSVGIGQISSEVPQNLSASRPQDRQFILSSKKLLLSDSGFYLCAWSATSGYNEQFFGPGTRLTVL.

The chain employs TRBV4-2 and TRBJ1-6, with TRBD1 matching over 8 bases. Germline CDR1 and CDR2: LGHNA and YNFKEQ. CDR3 length: 17 amino acids. V was clipped by 2 bases and J by 7 bases; unmatched bases: 10. Written as DNA, the CDR3 is TGTGCCAGCAGCCAACCATCTGGACAGGGTGAAAATTCACCCCTCCACTTT. Amino acids: CASSQPSGQGENSPLHF.